These 10 T cell receptor beta chains were all obtained from the same sample, sequenced in a study of PD-1 blockade in classical Hodgkin lymphoma. Only in-frame clones appear in the TCRdb table, and some are missing; sequencing was by immunoSEQ multiplex PCR. The table shows roughly 150,000 clones, with 78% occurring only once. The patients all showed relapse after autologous stem cell transplantation, while their brentuximab vedotin exposure varied. Sample: peripheral blood mononuclear cells (PBMCs), taken before the second cycle of nivolumab. These receptors all come from a human donor with classical Hodgkin lymphoma.

This rearrangement joins TRBV6-5 to TRBJ1-6; 10 bases map to TRBD1. The CDR3 has 14 residues. Germline loops: CDR1 MNHEY, CDR2 SVGAGI. V trimming: 6 bases; J trimming: 10 bases; junction bases outside the gene matches: 6. The DNA of the CDR3 is TGTGCCAGCAGAAGGGACAGGGGTAGATCACCCCTCCACTTT. Residues: CASRRDRGRSPLHF.

The J gene is TRBJ2-5, the V gene TRBV5-1, with D perhaps being TRBD1 or TRBD2 (5 bases each). The CDR3 length is 14 residues. V was shortened by 4 bases and J by 5 bases, with 15 bases between the two germline ends. Germline assignment: CDR1 SGHRS and CDR2 YFSETQ. CDR3 coding DNA: TGCGCCAGCAGCACCGGGACCCCCCGGGAGACCCAGTACTTC. It specifies CASSTGTPRETQYF.

This clone was seen more than once but under ten times. This sequence joins TRBV5-5 and TRBJ1-4; no reliable D call. The CDR3 is 13 residues long. Germline V gene data show CDR1 as SGHKS and CDR2 as YYEKEE (reference sequence). The V end lost 4 bases, the J end lost 5 bases, and 9 bases lay between the germline ends. CDR3 protein: CASSPPNNEKLFF. The DNA for the CDR3 is TGTGCCAGCAGCCCGCCCAACAATGAAAAACTGTTTTTT. Full variable domain (outside the CDR3, taken from reference TRBV5-5 and TRBJ1-4): DAGVTQSPTHLIKTRGQQVTLRCSPISGHKSVSWYQQVLGQGPQFIFQYYEKEERGRGNFPDRFSARQFPNYSSELNVNALLLGDSALYLCASSPPNNEKLFFGSGTQLSVL.

The chain combines TRBV6-5 with TRBJ2-7, with D possibly being TRBD1 (5 bases). The CDR3 is 15 residues long. V lost 8 bases to trimming and J lost 0 bases, with 17 bases between them. The germline gives CDR1 MNHEY, CDR2 SVGAGI. The chain's CDR3 is CASRGIGHRSYEQYF. Here the CDR3 DNA reads TGTGCCAGCCGAGGAATCGGACACCGCTCCTACGAGCAGTACTTC.

The rearrangement links TRBV2 to TRBJ2-3; 8 positions agree with TRBD1. The V gene's germline CDR1 is SNHLY and CDR2 FYNNEI. After removal of 4 bases from V and 6 bases from J, the junction contained 6 bases not matched to a gene. This CDR3 is 14 amino acids long. The CDR3 here is CASSVGQGGDTQYF. CDR3 coding DNA: TGTGCCAGCAGTGTTGGACAGGGCGGGGATACGCAGTATTTT.

This clone has a single count. The J gene is TRBJ2-1, the V gene TRBV2, with 9 bases aligning to TRBD2. The CDR3 consists of 15 residues. CDR1 and CDR2 (germline): SNHLY, FYNNEI. The J segment lost 1 base and the V segment lost 5 bases, leaving 3 bases of the junction unmatched. In nucleotides, the CDR3 is TGTGCCAGCAGTCCTCTAGCGGGGTCCTACAATGAGCAGTTCTTC. Its protein is CASSPLAGSYNEQFF. The complete variable domain, with remaining parts taken from reference TRBV2 and TRBJ2-1, reads EPEVTQTPSHQVTQMGQEVILRCVPISNHLYFYWYRQILGQKVEFLVSFYNNEISEKSEIFDDQFSVERPDGSNFTLKIRSTKLEDSAMYFCASSPLAGSYNEQFFGPGTRLTVL.

The genes are TRBV18 and TRBJ1-4, with 7 bases identical to TRBD1. Germline CDR1 and CDR2: KGHSH and LQKENI. This CDR3 is 17 amino acids long. Trimming removed 1 base from V and 5 bases from J; junction bases left unmatched: 10. The CDR3 nucleotides read TGTGCCAGCTCACCACAACGGATACAGGGGAAAAATGAAAAACTGTTTTTT. Translating it yields CASSPQRIQGKNEKLFF.

The CDR3 region is CASSLGGEYKQFF. The CDR3 coding sequence is TGTGCCAGCAGCTTAGGGGGGGAGTATAAGCAGTTCTTC. J is TRBJ2-1 and V is TRBV11-3; TRBD2 might be the D (6 bases). V dropped 1 base and J dropped 11 bases, with 12 bases sitting between them. This CDR3 comprises 13 residues. Germline CDR1 reads SGHNT; CDR2 reads YENEEA.

V and J are TRBV7-2 and TRBJ2-7, with D hard to call. Per the germline V gene, CDR1 is SGHTA and CDR2 is FQGNSA. The V end lost 1 base, the J end lost 1 base, and 11 bases lay between the germline ends. The CDR3 has 15 residues. The chain's CDR3 is CASSLEPRLSYEQYF. As DNA, the CDR3 is TGTGCCAGCAGCTTAGAGCCGAGACTTTCCTACGAGCAGTACTTC.

This chain joins TRBV5-6 and TRBJ1-2; no clear D. Trimming removed 2 bases from V and 4 bases from J, with 6 bases in between. CDR1 is SGHDT, CDR2 YYEEEE, per germline. CDR3 size: 12 residues. The CDR3 is CASSFNTYGYTF. The CDR3 DNA reads TGTGCCAGCAGCTTCAACACCTATGGCTACACCTTC.